Each of the 19 T cell receptor beta chains below was sequenced from the same sample in a study of early T cells in non-severe SARS-CoV-2 infection. TCRdb re-called the 5' RACE reads with MiXCR, one entry per CDR3 protein. The sample lists 95,000 to 110,000 distinct CDR3 sequences, 11% occurring once. Material for sequencing was whole blood. All receptors derive from an adult who was a healthcare worker with PCR-confirmed SARS-CoV-2 infection or an uninfected control (not recorded which).

The V call is TRBV6-1, the J call TRBJ2-3; tentatively, D is TRBD2 (5 bases). Germline CDR1 is MNHNS and CDR2 is SASEGT. The CDR3 spans 14 residues. The V gene lost 3 bases and the J gene lost 4 bases, with 11 bases spanning the gap. In nucleotides, the CDR3 is TGTGCCAGCAGTGAGGTCGGGAAGGCAGATACGCAGTATTTT. Translation: CASSEVGKADTQYF.

The V gene is TRBV12-3 or TRBV12-4, the J gene TRBJ1-6; TRBD1 matches 9 bases. The CDR3 is made up of 14 amino acids. V gave up 7 bases and J gave up 8 bases; unmatched junction bases: 6. This chain's CDR3 is CASKPGTGHSPLHF. The CDR3 DNA follows: TGTGCCAGCAAACCCGGGACAGGGCATTCACCCCTCCACTTT.

V is TRBV5-8 and J is TRBJ2-6; TRBD1 aligns across 7 bases. The CDR3 covers 16 residues. V was clipped by 4 bases and J by 0 bases; unmatched bases: 4. CDR1 is SGHTS and CDR2 is YDEGEE in the germline V gene. The CDR3 reads CASSRRQGSGANVLTF. In DNA, the CDR3 is TGTGCCAGCAGCAGAAGACAGGGCTCTGGGGCCAACGTCCTGACTTTC. The entire variable domain, with the rest obtained from reference TRBV5-8 and TRBJ2-6, is as follows: EAGVTQSPTHLIKTRGQQATLRCSPISGHTSVYWYQQALGLGLQFLLWYDEGEERNRGNFPPRFSGRQFPNYSSELNVNALELEDSALYLCASSRRQGSGANVLTFGAGSRLTVL.

This clonotype was seen once. The chain couples TRBV2 to TRBJ2-7; 9 positions agree with TRBD1. The germline V gene encodes CDR1 SNHLY and CDR2 FYNNEI. V lost 6 bases and J lost 1; bases outside the gene matches: 7. The CDR3 runs 15 residues. CDR3 amino acids: CASRAPGQGSYEQYF. Here the CDR3 DNA reads TGTGCCAGCAGGGCTCCGGGACAGGGTTCCTACGAGCAGTACTTC.

This rearrangement joins TRBV20-1 to TRBJ2-1, with a possible D match to TRBD1 (6 bases). Deletions cut 7 bases from V and 7 bases from J, with 20 bases between. Germline loops: CDR1 DFQATT, CDR2 SNEGSKA (reference sequence). This CDR3 spans 14 amino acids. The CDR3 DNA sequence: TGCAGTGGGACCGTGACAGGCCAGTTAAATGAGCAGTTCTTC. It specifies CSGTVTGQLNEQFF.

There are many counts of this clonotype. V gene TRBV30 combines with J gene TRBJ2-6; D gene ambiguous. Germline V gene sequence: CDR1 GTSNPN, CDR2 SVGIG (reference sequence). The CDR3 extends over 14 amino acids. Trimming shortened V by 2 bases and J by 2 bases, and 7 bases separated the two germline ends. CDR3 sequence reads: CAWSRTAGANVLTF. CDR3 DNA: TGTGCCTGGAGTAGAACTGCTGGGGCCAACGTCCTGACTTTC.

Ten or more counts support this clonotype. The rearrangement joins TRBV11-2 to TRBJ2-3; 8 bases are shared with TRBD1. CDR1 SGHAT and CDR2 FQNNGV come from the germline V gene. The ends lost 5 bases at V and 9 bases at J; junction bases unmatched: 19. This CDR3 is built from 17 residues. In DNA form, the CDR3 reads TGTGCCAGCAGCACAGGGGGGAGGTTAAATTCCCTGAGAACGCAGTATTTT. Protein product: CASSTGGRLNSLRTQYF.

Ten or more counts support this clonotype. This chain joins TRBV7-3 and TRBJ2-3; D uncertain. Trimming took 5 bases from V and 7 from J, leaving 13 bases between them. Germline lookup yields CDR1 SGHTA and CDR2 FQGTGA. The CDR3 is 13 amino acids. For the CDR3, the DNA is TGTGCCAGCAGCACTAAGGCCGGGCATACGCAGTATTTT. It yields the protein CASSTKAGHTQYF.

This clonotype occurred many times. This sequence joins TRBV11-3 and TRBJ2-1; TRBD1 agrees at 7 bases. This CDR3 has 14 residues. In germline, CDR1 is SGHNT, CDR2 YENEEA. V lost 4 bases to trimming and J lost 8 bases; unmatched junction nucleotides: 8. The CDR3 DNA reads as TGTGCCAGCAGCTCCTATGGGACAGCCGATGAGCAGTTCTTC. It codes for CASSSYGTADEQFF.

This clonotype was counted ten times or more. The J gene is TRBJ2-5, the V gene TRBV14; 8 nucleotides line up with TRBD2. The germline gives CDR1 SGHDN, CDR2 FVKESK. The CDR3 is 15 amino acids. Trimming removed 1 base from V and 2 bases from J; junction bases left unmatched: 3. This CDR3 reads CASSQGGGRQETQYF. Here the CDR3 DNA reads TGTGCCAGCAGCCAAGGGGGCGGGAGGCAAGAGACCCAGTACTTC.

This clonotype was seen many times. The chain links TRBV12-3 or TRBV12-4 to TRBJ1-1; D might be TRBD1 (5 bases). V lost 8 bases and J lost 4, with 17 bases in between. The CDR3 runs to 14 residues. The DNA for the CDR3 is TGTGCCAGCGGCCAACAGGCCCACGGCACTGAAGCTTTCTTT. Translated, it gives CASGQQAHGTEAFF.

There are many counts of this clonotype. The chain combines TRBV20-1 with TRBJ2-7; a weak D match, TRBD1 (5 bases). Trimming left V 6 bases short and J 2 bases short, with 14 bases between. Germline CDR1 is DFQATT and CDR2 is SNEGSKA (reference sequence). There are 13 residues in the CDR3. The CDR3 bases are TGCAGTGCCCTCGAGGACAATACCTACGAGCAGTACTTC. Protein sequence: CSALEDNTYEQYF.

The chain couples TRBV29-1 to TRBJ1-4; D might be TRBD1 (5 bases). V was pared by 1 base and J by 9 bases, with 12 bases between. The CDR3 is 13 residues long. Looked up from germline, CDR1 is SQVTM and CDR2 is ANQGSEA. The CDR3 DNA sequence: TGCAGCGTTGAAGGGGGCTCCGGCCAAAAACTGTTTTTT. Translating gives CSVEGGSGQKLFF.

The gene calls are TRBV6-6 and TRBJ2-7; no firm D call. Looked up from germline, CDR1 is MNHNY and CDR2 is SVGAGI (reference sequence). This CDR3 is built from 16 residues. Between the trimmed V and J ends, which lost 3 bases and 0 bases, there was a span of 15 bases. CDR3 sequence: CASSYIRTSGSYEQYF. The CDR3 DNA sequence: TGTGCCAGCAGTTATATCCGAACGTCGGGCTCCTACGAGCAGTACTTC.

This clonotype was picked up many times. This sequence joins TRBV30 and TRBJ2-1, with unresolved D. The CDR3 runs to 13 residues. Trimming pared 3 bases from V and 10 bases from J, leaving 16 bases between. The germline CDR1 and CDR2 sequences are GTSNPN and SVGIG (reference sequence). The DNA of the CDR3 is TGTGCCTGGAGGGCCCACCCGATGCGGGAGCAGTTCTTC. The encoded protein is CAWRAHPMREQFF.

The sample holds many counts of this clonotype. The chain carries TRBV2 and TRBJ2-6; D remains unclear. V lost 3 bases and J 2 bases, leaving 8 bases between the germline ends. The CDR3 runs to 15 residues. CDR1 SNHLY and CDR2 FYNNEI come from the germline V gene. This CDR3 is CASSDQGPGANVLTF. The CDR3 DNA reads as TGTGCCAGCAGTGATCAAGGGCCTGGGGCCAACGTCCTGACTTTC.

This chain connects TRBV28 to TRBJ1-3; D possibly corresponds to TRBD1 (5 bases). Trimming took off 3 bases at V and 7 bases at J, with 16 bases between the two ends. The germline gives CDR1 MDHEN, CDR2 SYDVKM. The CDR3 runs to 15 residues. The CDR3: CASSFPEGTSNTIYF. The CDR3 DNA reads TGTGCCAGCAGTTTCCCTGAGGGGACGTCGAACACCATATATTTT.

This clonotype was seen at least ten times. The J gene is TRBJ2-5, the V gene TRBV6-2 or TRBV6-3; TRBD2 matches at 11 bases. The germline V gene has CDR1 MNHEY and CDR2 SVGEGT. The junction had 16 bases not matched to a gene; V was cut back by 8 bases and J by 2 bases. This CDR3 has 18 residues. The CDR3 DNA sequence: TGTGCCAGCGCTCGTGCCGGGACTAGCGGCGGTAGGCAAGAGACCCAGTACTTC. Encoded protein: CASARAGTSGGRQETQYF.

This clonotype was recorded at least ten times. The rearrangement uses TRBV5-1 and TRBJ1-1; 7 bases match TRBD1. This CDR3 has 14 amino acids. From germline, CDR1 is SGHRS and CDR2 YFSETQ. V dropped 0 bases and J dropped 3; count of bases not matched to a gene: 2. The CDR3 sequence is CASSLDRGDTEAFF. CDR3 DNA: TGCGCCAGCAGCTTGGACAGGGGTGACACTGAAGCTTTCTTT.